These T cell receptor beta chains were read from a single sample in a study of CD8+CD57+ T cells in acquired aplastic anemia. TCRdb reprocessed the reads with MiXCR, giving one entry per CDR3 protein. The sample includes 300,000 or so distinct CDR3 sequences, approximately 56% of them seen just once. Sequenced input: sorted CD4+, CD8+, or CD8+CD57+ T cells (not recorded which) from PBMCs. The receptor source for this set is a human donor with severe aplastic anemia or a healthy control (not recorded which). Both conserved end residues are part of each CDR3. D genes are given only for firm matches. Clone size is not always given. Where it is, it says once, few, many or a class for expanded clones.

TRBJ2-3 TRBV6-1 - - CASTLAYTDTQYF TGTGCCAGCACGCTAGCCTACACAGATACGCAGTATTTT
TRBJ1-1 TRBV7-9 - - CASRQMVTEAFF TGTGCCAGCAGACAGATGGTGACTGAAGCTTTCTTT
TRBJ2-7 TRBV15 few - CATSRAGTVYEQYF TGTGCCACCAGCAGAGCCGGGACCGTCTACGAGCAGTACTTC
TRBJ1-2 TRBV7-3 - - CASTLFLETAYGYTF TGCGCCAGCACCTTGTTCCTCGAGACGGCTTATGGCTACACCTTC
TRBJ1-4 TRBV7-2 - - CASSLTRDPSEKLFF TGTGCCAGCAGCCTCACCAGGGATCCGTCAGAAAAACTGTTTTTT
TRBJ2-5 TRBV7-2 - - CASSRSGFQETQYF TGTGCCAGCAGCCGCTCAGGGTTCCAAGAGACCCAGTACTTC
TRBJ1-1 TRBV10-3 many - CAISEDLGGENTEAFF TGTGCCATCAGTGAGGATTTGGGTGGTGAGAACACTGAAGCTTTCTTT
TRBJ1-2 TRBV5-1 - - CASSSNPTESNYGYTF TGCGCCAGCAGCTCAAACCCGACAGAATCTAACTATGGCTACACCTTC
TRBJ1-4 TRBV5-8 - TRBD1 CASSLGQGVINEKLFF TGTGCCAGCAGCTTGGGACAGGGGGTCATTAATGAAAAACTGTTTTTT
TRBJ2-2 TRBV20-1 many - CSVGGNTGELFF TGCAGTGTAGGGGGAAACACCGGGGAGCTGTTTTTT